The 30 T cell receptor beta chains below were found in one sample sequenced in a study of T cells after yellow fever vaccination. From the 5' RACE reads, TCRdb called clonotypes with MiXCR, one entry per CDR3 protein. The table has hundreds of thousands of distinct CDR3 sequences, about 13% seen once; the top ten hold roughly 13%. Material: PBMCs, obtained on the day of the yellow fever booster vaccination. The receptors shown here come from a man aged 30-40 years who received the YFV17D yellow fever vaccine.

This chain uses TRBV6-2 or TRBV6-3 with TRBJ2-7; 8 bases map to TRBD1. Germline CDR1 reads MNHEY; CDR2 reads SVGEGT. Trimming took 0 bases from V and 2 from J; bases not matched to a gene: 6. The CDR3 is 16 residues long. CDR3 protein: CASSYSTDRVAYEQYF. As DNA, the CDR3 is TGTGCCAGCAGTTACTCCACGGACAGGGTGGCCTACGAGCAGTACTTC.

The chain combines TRBV5-6 with TRBJ2-1; 14 bases agree with TRBD2. The germline CDR1 and CDR2 sequences are SGHDT and YYEEEE. This CDR3 is built from 17 residues. Unmatched junction bases numbered 3, after V lost 0 bases and J lost 4 bases. CDR3 residues: CASSLVTSGRAYNEQFF. The CDR3 DNA sequence: TGTGCCAGCAGCTTGGTGACTAGCGGGAGGGCATACAATGAGCAGTTCTTC.

The rearrangement joins TRBV4-3 to TRBJ2-3; a weak D match, TRBD2 (5 bases). Trimming took off 8 bases at V and 2 bases at J, with 8 bases between the two ends. The CDR3 consists of 12 residues. CDR1 LGHNA and CDR2 YSLEER come from the germline V gene. As DNA, the CDR3 is TGCGCCAGCGCCGGGAACACAGATACGCAGTATTTT. Its protein is CASAGNTDTQYF.

This clonotype was counted many times. This rearrangement joins TRBV29-1 to TRBJ2-1; TRBD2 matches at 11 bases. The germline gives CDR1 SQVTM, CDR2 ANQGSEA. The V segment lost 4 bases and the J segment 6 bases; nucleotides outside the gene matches: 5. The length of the CDR3 is 14 residues. CDR3 region: CSVGRLAGGNEQFF. In nucleotides, the CDR3 is TGCAGCGTTGGTAGGCTAGCGGGAGGCAATGAGCAGTTCTTC.

The V gene is TRBV20-1, the J gene TRBJ2-5; 10 bases agree with TRBD2. Germline values: CDR1 DFQATT, CDR2 SNEGSKA (reference sequence). The J segment lost 5 bases and the V segment lost 4 bases, leaving 10 bases of the junction unmatched. The CDR3 totals 15 residues. This chain's CDR3 is CSANPLAGGSETQYF. The DNA for the CDR3 is TGCAGTGCTAACCCCTTAGCGGGAGGAAGTGAGACCCAGTACTTC.

The V and J genes are TRBV7-6 and TRBJ2-5; 9 nucleotides align to TRBD2. V shed 5 bases, J shed 7 bases, and the junction held 5 bases outside the gene matches. The germline CDR1 and CDR2 sequences are SGHVS and FNYEAQ. This CDR3 comprises 13 residues. CDR3 loop: CASSPSGMGTQYF. CDR3 bases: TGTGCCAGCAGCCCTAGCGGGATGGGGACCCAGTACTTC.

The sample holds a few counts of this clonotype. The V gene is TRBV7-9, the J gene TRBJ2-3, with D possibly TRBD1 on 5 matching bases. The V end lost 4 bases, the J end lost 2 bases, and 13 bases lay between the germline ends. Germline assignment: CDR1 SEHNR and CDR2 FQNEAQ (reference sequence). This CDR3 is 15 amino acids long. CDR3 sequence: CASSSYKGSTDTQYF. DNA of the CDR3: TGTGCCAGCAGCTCTTACAAGGGGTCCACAGATACGCAGTATTTT. Using reference TRBV7-9 and TRBJ2-3 for the parts outside the CDR3, the full variable domain is DTGVSQNPRHKITKRGQNVTFRCDPISEHNRLYWYRQTLGQGPEFLTYFQNEAQLEKSRLLSDRFSAERPKGSFSTLEIQRTEQGDSAMYLCASSSYKGSTDTQYFGPGTRLTVL.

The table lists this clonotype with a few counts. The rearrangement joins TRBV7-9 to TRBJ2-7; TRBD1 is a possible D gene (6 bases). The CDR3 runs to 14 residues. The V end lost 6 bases, the J end lost 0 bases, and 12 bases lay between the germline ends. CDR1 is SEHNR and CDR2 is FQNEAQ in the germline V gene (reference sequence). The CDR3 sequence is CASRPTGLSYEQYF. The DNA for the CDR3 is TGTGCCAGCAGGCCAACAGGGCTCTCCTACGAGCAGTACTTC.

V and J are TRBV29-1 and TRBJ2-3; 8 positions agree with TRBD2. The CDR3 runs 13 residues. CDR1 SQVTM and CDR2 ANQGSEA come from the germline V gene. J gave up 4 bases and V 4 bases, and 4 bases lay outside the gene matches. CDR3 amino acids: CSVAGTRSDTQYF. The CDR3 DNA follows: TGCAGCGTTGCCGGGACTAGATCAGATACGCAGTATTTT.

The table lists this clonotype with a few counts. CDR3 sequence (DNA): TGTGCCAGCAGCCAAGCCCCTAGGACTAGCGGGAGGGTTGCGGAGACCCAGTACTTC. Residues: CASSQAPRTSGRVAETQYF. This chain connects TRBV4-2 to TRBJ2-5; 15 bases fit TRBD2. Trimming cost V 1 base and J 5 bases; bases outside gene matches: 11. The CDR3 is 19 amino acids. The V gene's germline CDR1 is LGHNA and CDR2 YNFKEQ.

The gene calls are TRBV12-3 or TRBV12-4 and TRBJ2-5, with D perhaps matching TRBD1 or TRBD2 (5 bases each). The CDR3 sequence is 17 residues long. Trimming shortened V by 6 bases and J by 0 bases, and 20 bases separated the two germline ends. CDR3: CASSPPRGSMDQETQYF. The CDR3 region has the DNA TGTGCCAGCAGCCCGCCGAGGGGTAGTATGGACCAAGAGACCCAGTACTTC.

This clonotype was picked up a small number of times. The chain recombines TRBV19 with TRBJ2-2, with TRBD2 identical over 7 bases. CDR1 and CDR2 from the germline V gene are LNHDA and SQIVND (reference sequence). The CDR3 extends over 14 amino acids. Trimming cost V 8 bases and J 0 bases; bases outside gene matches: 3. The CDR3 region is CASRAGPNTGELFF. The CDR3 coding sequence is TGTGCCAGTCGAGCGGGACCGAACACCGGGGAGCTGTTTTTT.

Worth noting for this clonotype: As the CDR3 is not closed by the conserved phenylalanine or tryptophan, this likely results from a read error. The chain carries TRBV7-9 and TRBJ2-1; 7 positions match TRBD2. V lost 5 bases, J lost 9 bases, and 10 bases stayed unmatched. Germline CDR1 reads SEHNR; CDR2 reads FQNEAQ (reference sequence). The CDR3 is made up of 14 amino acids. This chain's CDR3 is CASSPHLGGSEQFL. For the CDR3, the DNA is TGTGCCAGCAGCCCCCACCTCGGGGGGAGTGAGCAGTTCTTA.

This clonotype was detected a few times. The chain employs TRBV20-1 and TRBJ1-1; D remains ambiguous. Trimming removed 3 bases from V and 3 bases from J, with 8 bases in between. Germline V gene sequence: CDR1 DFQATT, CDR2 SNEGSKA (reference sequence). The length of the CDR3 is 12 residues. CDR3 sequence: CSASSGHTEAFF. Written as DNA, the CDR3 is TGCAGTGCTAGCTCCGGGCACACTGAAGCTTTCTTT.

This clonotype was counted many times. The chain has TRBV12-3 or TRBV12-4 and TRBJ2-3, with D unresolved. The CDR3 has 13 residues. The V and J ends lost 3 bases and 1 base respectively, with 5 bases between them. The CDR3 bases are TGTGCCAGCAGTTTTGTAGGCACAGATACGCAGTATTTT. It translates to CASSFVGTDTQYF.

The DNA for the CDR3 is TGTGCCAGCTCACCACTATTACAGGGGACATACAATGAGCAGTTCTTC. Protein: CASSPLLQGTYNEQFF. This chain links TRBV18 with TRBJ2-1; 7 nucleotides agree with TRBD1. Trimming at V came to 1 base and at J to 4 bases, leaving 7 bases not matched to a gene. This CDR3 has 16 amino acids. Germline lookup yields CDR1 KGHSH and CDR2 LQKENI.

This clonotype has only a few counts. The chain employs TRBV9 and TRBJ1-5; a weak D match, TRBD1 (5 bases). Trimming stripped 3 bases from V and 6 bases from J, with 13 bases between. This CDR3 has 14 residues. CDR1 SGDLS and CDR2 YYNGEE come from the germline V gene. The CDR3 loop reads CASSAGAGSQPQHF. The CDR3, as DNA: TGTGCCAGCAGCGCCGGGGCGGGGTCTCAGCCCCAGCATTTT.

This chain links TRBV14 with TRBJ1-2; D gene ambiguous. Germline assignment: CDR1 SGHDN and CDR2 FVKESK. The ends were cut back, 0 bases at V and 5 bases at J, with 7 bases in the middle. The CDR3 totals 13 residues. CDR3 nucleotides: TGTGCCAGCAGCCAAGATACGCTTTATGGCTACACCTTC. This gives the protein CASSQDTLYGYTF.

For this clonotype: Its ends do not fully match the called genes, so a read error is possible. The chain recombines TRBV30 with TRBJ2-5; perhaps TRBD1 as D (5 bases). The CDR3 extends over 13 amino acids. Looked up from germline, CDR1 is GTSNPN and CDR2 is SVGIG (reference sequence). The CDR3, as DNA: TGTGCCTTGAGTGGTTCGGACAAAGAGACCCAGTACTTC. Protein: CALSGSDKETQYF.

This CDR3 reads CAISESGGENEQFF. DNA of the CDR3: TGTGCCATCAGTGAGTCGGGAGGGGAGAATGAGCAGTTCTTC. This chain joins TRBV10-3 and TRBJ2-1, with 7 bases matching TRBD2. The CDR3 spans 14 residues. The J segment lost 7 bases and the V segment lost 0 bases, leaving 3 bases of the junction unmatched. Germline V CDR1 and CDR2: ENHRY, SYGVKD.

V usage is TRBV27 and J usage is TRBJ2-1; D may be TRBD2 (6 bases). CDR1 is MNHEY and CDR2 is SMNVEV in the germline V gene (reference sequence). The CDR3 covers 15 residues. V was pared by 1 base and J by 8 bases, with 15 bases between. The CDR3 region is CASSLYLASVDEQFF. The CDR3 nucleotides read TGTGCCAGCAGTTTATATCTGGCTAGCGTTGATGAGCAGTTCTTC.

V gene TRBV18 combines with J gene TRBJ1-2; D possibly corresponds to TRBD1 (5 bases). Germline V lookup: CDR1 KGHSH, CDR2 LQKENI. V dropped 3 bases and J dropped 8 bases, with 13 bases sitting between them. The CDR3 covers 13 residues. The CDR3 bases are TGTGCCAGCTCACCCAGCGACAGTATAGGCTACACCTTC. It translates to CASSPSDSIGYTF.

In this sample, this clonotype turned up a few times. This chain joins TRBV19 and TRBJ2-3; D is unresolved. The CDR3 has 14 amino acids. V was cut by 7 bases and J by 2 bases, with 13 bases left in between. Germline V gene data show CDR1 as LNHDA and CDR2 as SQIVND (reference sequence). DNA for the CDR3: TGTGCCAGTAATCCATACCTATACACAGATACGCAGTATTTT. Its protein product is CASNPYLYTDTQYF.

This clonotype was detected a few times. Here the CDR3 DNA reads TGTGCCAGCAGCCAAATCCCAGATACGCAGTATTTT. Its translation: CASSQIPDTQYF. This rearrangement joins TRBV14 to TRBJ2-3, with D uncertain. Trimming took off 2 bases at V and 4 bases at J, with 4 bases between the two ends. The germline V gene has CDR1 SGHDN and CDR2 FVKESK. The CDR3 has 12 amino acids.

This clonotype turned up a few times. This chain connects TRBV12-3 or TRBV12-4 to TRBJ2-5, with 9 bases fitting TRBD2. J gave up 4 bases and V 7 bases, and 19 bases lay outside the gene matches. The CDR3 sequence is 18 residues long. For the CDR3, the DNA is TGTGCCAGCACCTTTGAGGCTAGCGGGGTCCCGAGGGGAGAGACCCAGTACTTC. Translated, it gives CASTFEASGVPRGETQYF.

This clonotype was seen a handful of times. The chain employs TRBV7-8 and TRBJ2-3; the D gene is possibly TRBD2 (6 bases). The CDR3 contains 16 residues. The V end was cut by 5 bases, the J end by 2 bases, with 17 bases between. Per germline, CDR1 SGHVS and CDR2 FQNEAQ. The CDR3 loop reads CASSQGLLKITDTQYF. In DNA, the CDR3 is TGTGCCAGCAGCCAGGGACTCCTCAAAATCACAGATACGCAGTATTTT.

The chain carries TRBV28 and TRBJ2-3, with D hard to call. Germline V gives CDR1 MDHEN, CDR2 SYDVKM. This CDR3 comprises 12 residues. Deletions cut 1 base from V and 5 bases from J, with 4 bases between. The CDR3 loop is CASSLSQDTQYF. As DNA, the CDR3 is TGTGCCAGCAGTTTATCCCAAGATACGCAGTATTTT.

This clonotype appeared a few times. V gene TRBV7-2 combines with J gene TRBJ2-2; 7 bases map to TRBD2. This CDR3 contains 15 residues. Germline V gene data show CDR1 as SGHTA and CDR2 as FQGNSA. V gave up 5 bases and J gave up 2 bases; unmatched junction bases: 5. As DNA, the CDR3 is TGTGCCAGCAGCACGGGAGGCCTCAACACCGGGGAGCTGTTTTTT. This gives the protein CASSTGGLNTGELFF.

This clonotype was counted a few times. The chain joins TRBV6-1 to TRBJ2-1, with 9 bases that match TRBD1. This CDR3 comprises 17 residues. CDR1 and CDR2 (germline): MNHNS, SASEGT. Trimming removed 7 bases from V and 5 bases from J; junction bases left unmatched: 15. CDR3 amino acids: CASKLVTGTGSHNEQFF. The CDR3 bases are TGTGCCAGCAAACTCGTAACCGGGACAGGGTCCCACAATGAGCAGTTCTTC.

In its sample, this clonotype was seen a few times. The chain links TRBV20-1 to TRBJ2-1, with D hard to call. CDR1 is DFQATT, CDR2 SNEGSKA, per germline (reference sequence). Deletions cut 6 bases from V and 7 bases from J, with 25 bases between. CDR3 length equals 16 residues. The CDR3 bases are TGCAGTGCCCTACTAATTGACAAAACGGTAGGAAATGAGCAGTTCTTC. Translation gives CSALLIDKTVGNEQFF.